This T cell receptor beta chain was profiled in a study of OX40 agonist ivuxolimab in advanced cancers. Across the study: Patients took ivuxolimab, an agonistic anti-OX40 (CD134) antibody. Three patients, one with hepatocellular carcinoma and two with cutaneous melanoma, responded partially. General study findings and limits: At 0.1 to 3.0 mg/kg and by week 6, clonal expansion occurred in CD4+ and CD8+ blood T cells.

The CDR3 runs 15 residues. Germline CDR1 SGDLS, CDR2 YYNGEE. The germline V and J ends were trimmed by 2 bases and 1 base, with 9 bases remaining between them. Concerning this clone itself: The antigen remains unidentified.

The repertoire was sequenced with immunoSEQ multiplex PCR; TCRdb's copy has only in-frame clones and lacks some. The sample includes 55,000 to 70,000 clones, more than 75% of them seen just once. This receptor was identified in an adult with an advanced solid tumor such as melanoma, head and neck, liver or kidney cancer. The sample here was CD4+ or CD8+ T cells sorted from blood, taken in a trial of the OX40 agonist ivuxolimab. V gene TRBV9 combines with J gene TRBJ2-2; D gene uncertain. The CDR3 reads CASSVSLMNTGELFF. The CDR3 region has the DNA TGTGCCAGCAGCGTCTCGTTAATGAACACCGGGGAGCTGTTTTTT.